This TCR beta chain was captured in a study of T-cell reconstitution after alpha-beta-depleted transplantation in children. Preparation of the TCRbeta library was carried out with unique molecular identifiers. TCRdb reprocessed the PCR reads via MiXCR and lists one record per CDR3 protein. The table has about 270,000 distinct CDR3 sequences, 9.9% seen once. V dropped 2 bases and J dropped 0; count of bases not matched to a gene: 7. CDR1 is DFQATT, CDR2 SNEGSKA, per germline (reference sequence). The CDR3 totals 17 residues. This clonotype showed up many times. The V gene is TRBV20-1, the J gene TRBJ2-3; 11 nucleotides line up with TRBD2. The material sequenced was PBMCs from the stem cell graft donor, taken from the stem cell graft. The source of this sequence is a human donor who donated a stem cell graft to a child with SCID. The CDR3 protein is CSARYSGGEISTDTQYF. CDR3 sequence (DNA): TGCAGTGCTAGATATAGCGGGGGGGAGATTAGCACAGATACGCAGTATTTT.